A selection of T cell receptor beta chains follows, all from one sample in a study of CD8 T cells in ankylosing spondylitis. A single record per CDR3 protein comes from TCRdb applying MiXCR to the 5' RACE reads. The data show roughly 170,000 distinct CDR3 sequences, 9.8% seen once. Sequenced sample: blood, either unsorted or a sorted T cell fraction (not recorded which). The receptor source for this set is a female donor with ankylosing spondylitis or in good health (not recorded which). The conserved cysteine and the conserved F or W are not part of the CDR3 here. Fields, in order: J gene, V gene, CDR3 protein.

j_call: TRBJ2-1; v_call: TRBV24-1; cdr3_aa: ATSDVRQDYNEQF
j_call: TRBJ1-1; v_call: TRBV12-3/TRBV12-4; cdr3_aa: ASTPRDRDTEAF
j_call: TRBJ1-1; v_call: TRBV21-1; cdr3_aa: ASSPGLLCEAF
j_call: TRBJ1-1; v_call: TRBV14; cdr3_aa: ASQGQGLGAF
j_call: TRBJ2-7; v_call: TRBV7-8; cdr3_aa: ASSPNRGYEQY
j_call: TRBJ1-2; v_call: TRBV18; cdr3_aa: ASSLVPGQPTNYGYT
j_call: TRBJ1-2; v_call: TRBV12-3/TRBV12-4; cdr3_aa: ASSLWGAGSYGYT
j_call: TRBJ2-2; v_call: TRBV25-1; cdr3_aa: ASSDSLFGAGELF
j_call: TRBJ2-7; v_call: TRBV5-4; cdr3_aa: ASSPGHLYEQY
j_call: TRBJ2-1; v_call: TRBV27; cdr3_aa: ASSLQGSYNEQF
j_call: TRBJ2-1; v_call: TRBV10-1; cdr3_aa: ASSESPGVALGEQF
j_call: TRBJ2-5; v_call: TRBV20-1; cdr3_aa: SARAGGIQETQY
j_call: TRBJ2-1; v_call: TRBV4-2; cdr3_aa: ASSQEPDVGGTYNEQF
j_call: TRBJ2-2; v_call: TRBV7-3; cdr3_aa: ASSPVPGQGANTGELF
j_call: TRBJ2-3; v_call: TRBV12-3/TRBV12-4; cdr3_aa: ASSSAWSQDTQY
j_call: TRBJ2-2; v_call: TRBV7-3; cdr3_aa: ASSSHLGTGELF
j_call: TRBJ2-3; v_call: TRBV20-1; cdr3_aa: SARDLTGVTDTQY
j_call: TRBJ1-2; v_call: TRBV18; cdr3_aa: ASSPDGHGYT
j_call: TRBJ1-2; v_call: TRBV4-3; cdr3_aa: ASSHGAEAGNYGYT
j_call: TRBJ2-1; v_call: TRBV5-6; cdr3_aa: ASSLWPSGSGEQF
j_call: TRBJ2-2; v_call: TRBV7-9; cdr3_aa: ASSREGRGHTGELF
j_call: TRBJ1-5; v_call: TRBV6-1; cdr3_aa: ASSRLSNQPQH
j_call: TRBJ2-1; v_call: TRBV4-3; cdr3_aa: ASSQGISYNEQF
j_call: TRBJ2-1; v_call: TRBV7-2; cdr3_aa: ASSPGTAGEQF
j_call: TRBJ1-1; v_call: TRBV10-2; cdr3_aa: ASQGATEAF
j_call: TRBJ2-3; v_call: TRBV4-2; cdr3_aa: ASSQATSGNTDTQY
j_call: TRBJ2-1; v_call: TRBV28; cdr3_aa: ASTSGTERNNEQF
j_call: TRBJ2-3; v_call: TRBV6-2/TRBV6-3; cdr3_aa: ASSYSIDSGDTQY
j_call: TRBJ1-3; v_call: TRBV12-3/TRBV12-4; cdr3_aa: ATWGGSGNTIY
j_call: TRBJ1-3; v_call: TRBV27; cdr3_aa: ASTRGNTIY
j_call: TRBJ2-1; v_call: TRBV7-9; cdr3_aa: ASSSEDSGGEQF
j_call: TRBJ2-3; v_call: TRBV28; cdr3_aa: ASSFTLQQAGGLRDTQY
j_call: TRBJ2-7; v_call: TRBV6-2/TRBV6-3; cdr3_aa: ASSYSSNFSSYEQY